The 21 T cell receptor beta chains reported below all come from one sample, sequenced in a study of B cell selection in AIRE deficiency. Conventional CD4 T cells were sorted as CD4+CD127+ cells. Produced via immunoSEQ multiplex PCR; TCRdb's table is partial and in-frame only. The sample contains roughly 25,000 clones, about 95% of which appear only once. Sequencing was done on a sample of CD4+CD127+ conventional T cells sorted from PBMCs. These receptors came from a human donor in good health.

V usage is TRBV9 and J usage is TRBJ2-1; TRBD1 agrees at 8 bases. The V segment lost 1 base and the J segment 8 bases; nucleotides outside the gene matches: 8. CDR3 length: 15 amino acids. Germline CDR1 reads SGDLS; CDR2 reads YYNGEE. The CDR3 loop reads CASSVLPGGGDEQFF. The CDR3, as DNA: TGTGCCAGCAGCGTACTGCCAGGGGGCGGGGATGAGCAGTTCTTC.

The J gene is TRBJ2-1, the V gene TRBV10-3; 11 bases map to TRBD2. The CDR3 has 16 residues. V trimming: 5 bases; J trimming: 7 bases; junction bases outside the gene matches: 10. CDR1 is ENHRY and CDR2 is SYGVKD in the germline V gene. For the CDR3, the DNA is TGTGCCATCAGTCCCTCTCTAGCGGGAGGTGTGAATGAGCAGTTCTTC. Translation: CAISPSLAGGVNEQFF.

This sequence joins TRBV29-1 and TRBJ1-1, with D hard to call. Trimming took 4 bases from V and 4 from J, leaving 7 bases between them. The CDR3 is made up of 11 amino acids. The V gene's germline CDR1 is SQVTM and CDR2 ANQGSEA. The CDR3 is CSVVRSTEAFF. DNA for the CDR3: TGCAGCGTTGTGCGAAGCACTGAAGCTTTCTTT. Together with reference TRBV29-1 and TRBJ1-1, the CDR3 gives the full variable domain: SAVISQKPSRDICQRGTSLTIQCQVDSQVTMMFWYRQQPGQSLTLIATANQGSEATYESGFVIDKFPISRPNLTFSTLTVSNMSPEDSSIYLCSVVRSTEAFFGQGTRLTVV.

The chain links TRBV28 to TRBJ1-1; TRBD1 might be the D (5 bases). The germline V and J ends were trimmed by 8 bases and 11 bases, with 21 bases remaining between them. The CDR3 covers 13 residues. Per germline, CDR1 MDHEN and CDR2 SYDVKM. The CDR3 loop is CASCPGGTDEAFF. In nucleotides, the CDR3 is TGTGCCAGCTGCCCCGGGGGGACGGATGAGGCTTTCTTT.

The rearrangement links TRBV4-1 to TRBJ2-3; D might be TRBD2 (6 bases). Germline assignment: CDR1 MGHRA and CDR2 YSYEKL. The ends were cut back, 0 bases at V and 6 bases at J, with 16 bases in the middle. This CDR3 region has 16 residues. The CDR3 bases are TGCGCCAGCAGCCAAGAAGGTAGGGGCGGGATGGATACGCAGTATTTT. Translated, it gives CASSQEGRGGMDTQYF.

J is TRBJ2-5 and V is TRBV5-1, with 9 bases matching TRBD2. Germline-derived CDR1 and CDR2 are SGHRS and YFSETQ. The CDR3 totals 17 residues. The J segment lost 5 bases and the V segment lost 0 bases, leaving 11 bases of the junction unmatched. CDR3 amino acids: CASSLVGGRASPETQYF. CDR3 nucleotides: TGCGCCAGCAGCTTGGTTGGCGGGAGGGCCTCCCCCGAGACCCAGTACTTC. The full variable domain, completed using reference TRBV5-1 and TRBJ2-5, is KAGVTQTPRYLIKTRGQQVTLSCSPISGHRSVSWYQQTPGQGLQFLFEYFSETQRNKGNFPGRFSGRQFSNSRSEMNVSTLELGDSALYLCASSLVGGRASPETQYFGPGTRLLVL.

The J gene is TRBJ2-1, the V gene TRBV7-2; 7 bases fit TRBD2. The germline V gene has CDR1 SGHTA and CDR2 FQGNSA. The J segment lost 0 bases and the V segment lost 5 bases, leaving 4 bases of the junction unmatched. The CDR3 contains 15 residues. The CDR3 reads CASSRSGNSYNEQFF. The CDR3 DNA sequence: TGTGCCAGCAGCCGAAGCGGGAACTCCTACAATGAGCAGTTCTTC.

Worth noting for this clone: The same CDR3 arises from other DNA sequences in this sample as well. This rearrangement joins TRBV28 to TRBJ1-5; the D gene is possibly TRBD1 (6 bases). The germline V gene encodes CDR1 MDHEN and CDR2 SYDVKM. Trimming removed 5 bases at V and 1 base at J, with 15 bases between. The CDR3 is 16 amino acids. The CDR3 loop reads CASSPLQGLSNQPQHF. The DNA of the CDR3 is TGTGCCAGCAGTCCTCTTCAGGGGCTAAGCAATCAGCCCCAGCATTTT.

The chain employs TRBV27 and TRBJ2-7; 15 nucleotides match TRBD2. Germline V gene lookup returns CDR1 MNHEY and CDR2 SMNVEV (reference sequence). Trimming at V came to 5 bases and at J to 6 bases, leaving 8 bases not matched to a gene. The CDR3 extends over 16 amino acids. CDR3 region: CASSQGLAGGPSEQYF. The CDR3 region has the DNA TGTGCCAGCAGTCAAGGACTAGCGGGAGGGCCCAGCGAGCAGTACTTC.

The chain is built from TRBV7-2 and TRBJ2-7; D is unclear. CDR3 length: 14 residues. Germline CDR1 and CDR2: SGHTA and FQGNSA. V shed 6 bases and J shed 3 bases, with 15 bases lying between them. CDR3 sequence: CASSARVDGYEQYF. The CDR3 DNA sequence: TGTGCCAGCAGTGCCCGAGTTGACGGCTACGAGCAGTACTTC.

This clone has just one count. The rearrangement links TRBV28 to TRBJ2-4; 7 bases line up with TRBD1. Germline V CDR1 and CDR2: MDHEN, SYDVKM. The V gene end was trimmed by 7 bases and the J gene end by 2 bases; junction bases not matched to a gene: 5. The CDR3 totals 14 residues. The DNA of the CDR3 is TGTGCCAGCATCCCGACAGGGACCAAAAACATTCAGTACTTC. Protein product: CASIPTGTKNIQYF.

On this clone itself: One end of the junction is discordant with germline, which a read error may explain. The rearrangement links TRBV6-1 to TRBJ2-7, with D unresolved. The CDR3 extends over 11 amino acids. CDR1 and CDR2 (germline): MNHNS, SASEGT. The CDR3 bases are TGTGCCAGCAGTGAATCCACCTTGCAGCACTTC. Its protein product is CASSESTLQHF.

This clone has just one count. The genes are TRBV29-1 and TRBJ2-3; D remains unclear. The CDR3 runs 15 residues. Germline CDR1 is SQVTM and CDR2 is ANQGSEA. V lost 2 bases and J 0 bases, leaving 12 bases between the germline ends. The CDR3 bases are TGCAGCGTTGAACCGACGGGTCCCAGCACAGATACGCAGTATTTT. Its protein is CSVEPTGPSTDTQYF.

The J gene is TRBJ2-1, the V gene TRBV19; possibly TRBD1 for D (6 bases). The germline V and J ends were trimmed by 1 base and 8 bases, with 9 bases remaining between them. The germline gives CDR1 LNHDA, CDR2 SQIVND (reference sequence). CDR3 length: 13 residues. This chain's CDR3 is CASSIVRGDEQFF. For the CDR3, the DNA is TGTGCCAGTAGTATAGTCAGGGGAGATGAGCAGTTCTTC.

V gene TRBV11-3 combines with J gene TRBJ1-2, with D possibly TRBD1 on 6 matching bases. The length of the CDR3 is 14 residues. The ends were cut back, 0 bases at V and 4 bases at J, with 9 bases in the middle. Germline V CDR1 and CDR2: SGHNT, YENEEA. DNA of the CDR3: TGTGCCAGCAGCTTAGAGACAGGCCCCTATGGCTACACCTTC. Translation gives CASSLETGPYGYTF.

The chain's CDR3 is CASSLGTSGRNYNEQFF. The CDR3 nucleotides are TGTGCCAGCAGCTTAGGTACTAGCGGCCGAAACTACAATGAGCAGTTCTTC. The rearrangement links TRBV11-2 to TRBJ2-1; 8 bases match TRBD2. Trimming took 1 base from V and 3 from J; bases not matched to a gene: 8. The V gene's germline CDR1 is SGHAT and CDR2 FQNNGV. The CDR3 has 17 residues.

The chain has TRBV4-2 and TRBJ2-7, with 12 bases lining up with TRBD1. The CDR3 totals 16 residues. CDR1 and CDR2 from the germline V gene are LGHNA and YNFKEQ. V shed 4 bases, J shed 5 bases, and the junction held 9 bases outside the gene matches. The CDR3 coding sequence is TGTGCCAGCAGCCGGACCCTGGGACAGGGGGCCAACGAGCAGTACTTC. Translating it yields CASSRTLGQGANEQYF.

The chain joins TRBV6-5 to TRBJ2-3, with D possibly TRBD2 on 5 matching bases. The CDR3 runs to 15 residues. Germline values: CDR1 MNHEY, CDR2 SVGAGI. Trimming removed 4 bases at V and 0 bases at J, with 11 bases between. The DNA for the CDR3 is TGTGCCAGCAGTTGGGGAGCCCCTAGCACAGATACGCAGTATTTT. Translation gives CASSWGAPSTDTQYF.

This rearrangement joins TRBV5-6 to TRBJ2-7, with D perhaps TRBD1 or TRBD2 (6 bases each). Germline assignment: CDR1 SGHDT and CDR2 YYEEEE. Trimming stripped 0 bases from V and 3 bases from J, with 13 bases between. The CDR3 has 15 residues. DNA of the CDR3: TGTGCCAGCAGCTTGGCACCCGGGGGCGGCTACGAGCAGTACTTC. Translated, it gives CASSLAPGGGYEQYF.

This chain links TRBV11-2 with TRBJ1-5; TRBD1 aligns across 7 bases. V shed 5 bases and J 5 bases; nucleotides not matched to a gene: 9. CDR3 length: 15 amino acids. CDR1 is SGHAT and CDR2 is FQNNGV in the germline V gene. CDR3 region: CASSPGAGGDQPQHF. Written as DNA, the CDR3 is TGTGCCAGCAGCCCTGGGGCAGGGGGGGATCAGCCCCAGCATTTT.

This chain uses TRBV5-4 with TRBJ2-2; 7 bases are a match to TRBD2. J was trimmed by 0 bases and V by 2 bases; bases with no gene match: 4. Germline-derived CDR1 and CDR2 are SGHNT and YYREEE (reference sequence). This CDR3 has 16 residues. CDR3 DNA: TGTGCCAGCAGCTTTAGCGGGCGTTCGAACACCGGGGAGCTGTTTTTT. It encodes CASSFSGRSNTGELFF.